The clone carrying this T cell receptor (beta chain) was seen once. The data were obtained in a study of blood T cell repertoires in COVID-19. Overall study context: Material from acute and convalescent COVID-19 was sourced from the United States, Italy and Spain. T cells, B-cell-depleted T cells, or PBMCs provided the cDNA or gDNA that served as material.

As processed by the authors: The assay estimated nucleated cells by amplifying reference gene primers. Repertoires were generated with immunoSEQ multiplex PCR, while TCRdb's copy carries only in-frame clones and drops some. Clonal size and the V and J genes are those of that table, whereas D and trimming came from the DNA. The repertoire has around 60,000 clones, about 90% of them found once; the top ten carry about 13%. Input material: peripheral blood. This clonotype was obtained from a man in his fifties or sixties with active COVID-19.

The CDR3 nucleotides read TGTGCCAGCAGTTTATGGCGGGGCTCGGATACGCAGTATTTT. Translated: CASSLWRGSDTQYF. The rearrangement links TRBV27 to TRBJ2-3; the D gene is possibly TRBD2 (6 bases). Germline V gene data show CDR1 as MNHEY and CDR2 as SMNVEV (reference sequence). V shed 1 base and J shed 6 bases, with 11 bases lying between them. This CDR3 is 14 amino acids long.